These 22 T cell receptor beta chains share one sample of origin, sequenced in a study of shared clonotypes between healthy human individuals (dated by TCRdb to the early 2020s). CD8 naive samples were obtained by positive selection for CCR7 among CD45RO-negative cells, yielding a CD45RA+CCR7+ population from which TemRA cells were excluded. The library was prepared using the immunoSEQ multiplex PCR assay. TCRdb holds this immuneACCESS table with in-frame rearrangements only. Some clones are missing; in checked studies, unresolved V genes explain under half, and the rest has no known cause. A total of over 2,000,000 clones appear in this sample, just under 95% of them only once. Around 1.7% of the sample goes to the ten largest clones. The sample taken for sequencing was naive CD8+ T cells from PBMCs. The sample's cell subset or site, from its label and the paper: CD45RA+CCR7+. These receptors all stem from a young man in good health. Some clones in this sample may be carry-over from other donors' samples.

This rearrangement joins TRBV28 to TRBJ1-2; D gene unclear. There are 16 residues in the CDR3. V lost 1 base to trimming and J lost 4 bases, with 16 bases between them. Germline V gene sequence: CDR1 MDHEN, CDR2 SYDVKM. Here the CDR3 DNA reads TGTGCCAGCAGTTTATTACTCGGGGTCGTGGGCTATGGCTACACCTTC. It encodes CASSLLLGVVGYGYTF.

A remark on this clone: The identical CDR3 is also encoded by other nucleotide sequences in the sample. The genes are TRBV4-3 and TRBJ2-7, with 15 bases aligning to TRBD2. Germline V gene data show CDR1 as LGHNA and CDR2 as YSLEER. The CDR3 contains 16 residues. Unmatched junction bases numbered 4, after V lost 3 bases and J lost 4 bases. This CDR3 is CASSQGLAGGSYEQYF. CDR3 DNA: TGCGCCAGCAGCCAGGGACTAGCGGGAGGATCTTACGAGCAGTACTTC.

This sequence joins TRBV7-9 and TRBJ1-5, with 7 bases that match TRBD1. CDR3 length equals 14 residues. The trim removed 5 bases at V and 7 bases at J, leaving 8 bases unmatched. Germline V lookup: CDR1 SEHNR, CDR2 FQNEAQ (reference sequence). The CDR3 reads CASSLTGTLQPQHF. DNA of the CDR3: TGTGCCAGCAGCCTGACAGGGACCCTCCAGCCCCAGCATTTT.

The chain has TRBV4-1 and TRBJ1-5; D is uncertain. The germline CDR1 and CDR2 sequences are MGHRA and YSYEKL. The V end was cut by 0 bases, the J end by 4 bases, with 16 bases between. The CDR3 is 17 residues long. The CDR3 sequence is CASSQERTQGNNQPQHF. CDR3 sequence (DNA): TGCGCCAGCAGCCAAGAACGGACGCAAGGAAATAATCAGCCCCAGCATTTT.

This chain uses TRBV2 with TRBJ2-3; no definite D call. Germline-derived CDR1 and CDR2 are SNHLY and FYNNEI. The CDR3 is made up of 15 amino acids. Trimming took 1 base from V and 2 from J, leaving 10 bases between them. CDR3 nucleotides: TGTGCCAGCAGTGAAGGGGGTGGATACACAGATACGCAGTATTTT. Amino acids: CASSEGGGYTDTQYF. The whole variable domain, remainder taken from reference TRBV2 and TRBJ2-3, is EPEVTQTPSHQVTQMGQEVILRCVPISNHLYFYWYRQILGQKVEFLVSFYNNEISEKSEIFDDQFSVERPDGSNFTLKIRSTKLEDSAMYFCASSEGGGYTDTQYFGPGTRLTVL.

The chain uses TRBV4-1 and TRBJ2-7; 11 bases line up with TRBD1. Losses at the gene ends were 1 base for V and 4 bases for J; bases not matched to a gene: 3. The CDR3 consists of 15 residues. Germline V lookup: CDR1 MGHRA, CDR2 YSYEKL. Written as DNA, the CDR3 is TGCGCCAGCAGCCAAGCGGACAGGGGGCATTACGAGCAGTACTTC. Translated: CASSQADRGHYEQYF.

The chain links TRBV5-8 to TRBJ1-2; D gene ambiguous. Between the trimmed V and J ends, which lost 4 bases and 4 bases, there was a span of 17 bases. The CDR3 has 15 residues. In germline, CDR1 is SGHTS, CDR2 YDEGEE. DNA of the CDR3: TGTGCCAGCAGCACCCAGTTTGAGGTCGCCTATGGCTACACCTTC. Translation: CASSTQFEVAYGYTF. The full variable domain, in which reference TRBV5-8 and TRBJ1-2 provide the parts outside the CDR3, is EAGVTQSPTHLIKTRGQQATLRCSPISGHTSVYWYQQALGLGLQFLLWYDEGEERNRGNFPPRFSGRQFPNYSSELNVNALELEDSALYLCASSTQFEVAYGYTFGSGTRLTVV.

CDR3 loop: CASSLRGRVDTEAFF. As DNA, the CDR3 is TGTGCCAGCAGTCTCCGCGGCAGGGTCGATACTGAAGCTTTCTTT. V is TRBV28 and J is TRBJ1-1, with D possibly matching TRBD1 (5 bases). The germline gives CDR1 MDHEN, CDR2 SYDVKM. CDR3 size: 15 residues. V lost 5 bases and J lost 5, with 18 bases in between. Drawing the rest from reference TRBV28 and TRBJ1-1, the complete variable domain is DVKVTQSSRYLVKRTGEKVFLECVQDMDHENMFWYRQDPGLGLRLIYFSYDVKMKEKGDIPEGYSVSREKKERFSLILESASTNQTSMYLCASSLRGRVDTEAFFGQGTRLTVV.

The chain is built from TRBV27 and TRBJ2-1; 8 bases are shared with TRBD2. CDR1 and CDR2 (germline): MNHEY, SMNVEV (reference sequence). Unmatched junction bases numbered 12, after V lost 11 bases and J lost 6 bases. This CDR3 comprises 14 residues. This CDR3 is CASNLVGGGNEQFF. The CDR3 bases are TGTGCCTCCAACCTGGTCGGGGGGGGCAATGAGCAGTTCTTC.

The rearrangement uses TRBV9 and TRBJ1-1; possible D gene TRBD1, 6 bases. The V end lost 0 bases, the J end lost 2 bases, and 11 bases lay between the germline ends. This CDR3 is 15 amino acids long. The germline V gene has CDR1 SGDLS and CDR2 YYNGEE. In DNA, the CDR3 is TGTGCCAGCAGCGTAGGGAGGACAGCAAACACTGAAGCTTTCTTT. The encoded protein is CASSVGRTANTEAFF.

V usage is TRBV2 and J usage is TRBJ1-2; D is undetermined. In germline, CDR1 is SNHLY, CDR2 FYNNEI. V lost 3 bases and J lost 4, with 9 bases in between. The CDR3 consists of 13 residues. CDR3 sequence: CASSDRYSYGYTF. CDR3 in DNA: TGTGCCAGCAGTGATAGGTATTCCTATGGCTACACCTTC.

The chain couples TRBV28 to TRBJ1-2; TRBD1 matches 7 bases. Germline trimming cut 3 bases from V and 3 bases from J; bases unmatched to any gene: 4. The CDR3 loop spans 14 amino acids. Germline V gives CDR1 MDHEN, CDR2 SYDVKM. The CDR3, as DNA: TGTGCCAGCAGTTTCAGCCAGGGGGACTATGGCTACACCTTC. This encodes CASSFSQGDYGYTF.

The V gene is TRBV4-3, the J gene TRBJ2-1, with TRBD2 matching 9 bases. V lost 0 bases, J lost 5 bases, and 8 bases stayed unmatched. The germline CDR1 and CDR2 sequences are LGHNA and YSLEER. The CDR3 has 17 residues. The chain's CDR3 is CASSQERPSGENNEQFF. CDR3 nucleotides: TGCGCCAGCAGCCAAGAACGTCCTAGCGGGGAAAACAATGAGCAGTTCTTC.

The chain recombines TRBV11-2 with TRBJ2-5; D ambiguous. V lost 2 bases to trimming and J lost 11 bases, with 21 bases between them. The CDR3 sequence is 15 residues long. Germline CDR1 SGHAT, CDR2 FQNNGV. The CDR3 sequence: CASSLSRVGADGQYF. CDR3 bases: TGTGCCAGCAGCTTATCTCGTGTCGGTGCGGACGGTCAGTACTTC.

The chain recombines TRBV27 with TRBJ1-5; D might be TRBD1 (6 bases). V gave up 5 bases and J gave up 5 bases, with 16 bases separating them. The CDR3 runs 15 residues. Looked up from germline, CDR1 is MNHEY and CDR2 is SMNVEV (reference sequence). The CDR3 spells CASSPHEGVDQPQHF. The CDR3 nucleotides are TGTGCCAGCAGTCCCCATGAGGGGGTCGATCAGCCCCAGCATTTT.

The CDR3 DNA is TGTGCCAGCAGTTTATCATGGGGGGCGAGTCAGCCCCAGCATTTT. Translated: CASSLSWGASQPQHF. The V and J genes are TRBV27 and TRBJ1-5, with a possible D match to TRBD1 (6 bases). In germline, CDR1 is MNHEY, CDR2 SMNVEV (reference sequence). This CDR3 comprises 15 residues. V lost 0 bases and J lost 6, with 12 bases in between.

The chain is built from TRBV6-1 and TRBJ2-6; D remains unclear. Germline CDR1 and CDR2: MNHNS and SASEGT. V lost 7 bases, J lost 0 bases, and 7 bases lay in between. The CDR3 consists of 14 residues. The CDR3 region is CASTPFSGANVLTF. CDR3 bases: TGTGCCAGCACACCGTTCTCTGGGGCCAACGTCCTGACTTTC.

V is TRBV5-4 and J is TRBJ1-1; TRBD1 might be the D (5 bases). Germline-derived CDR1 and CDR2 are SGHNT and YYREEE (reference sequence). Trimming took off 3 bases at V and 7 bases at J, with 7 bases between the two ends. The CDR3 is made up of 11 amino acids. CDR3 sequence: CASSWDHEAFF. The CDR3 nucleotides are TGTGCCAGCAGCTGGGACCATGAAGCTTTCTTT. Full variable domain (missing parts from reference TRBV5-4 and TRBJ1-1): ETGVTQSPTHLIKTRGQQVTLRCSSQSGHNTVSWYQQALGQGPQFIFQYYREEENGRGNFPPRFSGLQFPNYSSELNVNALELDDSALYLCASSWDHEAFFGQGTRLTVV.

This chain joins TRBV28 and TRBJ1-5; TRBD1 matches 7 bases. Trimming cost V 2 bases and J 5 bases; bases outside gene matches: 9. Germline-derived CDR1 and CDR2 are MDHEN and SYDVKM. The CDR3 spans 16 residues. CDR3 in amino acids: CASSLAPGGMYQPQHF. The CDR3 DNA follows: TGTGCCAGCAGTTTAGCCCCAGGGGGGATGTATCAGCCCCAGCATTTT. The full variable domain, in which reference TRBV28 and TRBJ1-5 provide the parts outside the CDR3, is DVKVTQSSRYLVKRTGEKVFLECVQDMDHENMFWYRQDPGLGLRLIYFSYDVKMKEKGDIPEGYSVSREKKERFSLILESASTNQTSMYLCASSLAPGGMYQPQHFGDGTRLSIL.

This chain uses TRBV29-1 with TRBJ2-3; 7 nucleotides align to TRBD1. The junction had 8 bases not matched to a gene; V was cut back by 4 bases and J by 4 bases. Per the germline V gene, CDR1 is SQVTM and CDR2 is ANQGSEA. The CDR3 length is 14 residues. CDR3 in DNA: TGCAGCGTTGCGGCAGGGGGTGTTTCAGATACGCAGTATTTT. Protein sequence: CSVAAGGVSDTQYF.

This clone was seen only once. The chain links TRBV5-8 to TRBJ2-7; D unresolved. This CDR3 contains 16 residues. Trimming shortened V by 7 bases and J by 11 bases, and 31 bases separated the two germline ends. Germline V gene sequence: CDR1 SGHTS, CDR2 YDEGEE. The CDR3 region is CASGLLIGKDRDSEYF. In nucleotides, the CDR3 is TGTGCCAGCGGGCTCCTAATTGGCAAGGATAGAGATTCCGAGTACTTC.

This chain joins TRBV6-1 and TRBJ2-7, with D hard to call. CDR3 length equals 15 residues. V was clipped by 0 bases and J by 4 bases, with 13 bases between them. In germline, CDR1 is MNHNS, CDR2 SASEGT. In nucleotides, the CDR3 is TGTGCCAGCAGTGAAGCGCAAGGACCATTATACGAGCAGTACTTC. Protein product: CASSEAQGPLYEQYF.